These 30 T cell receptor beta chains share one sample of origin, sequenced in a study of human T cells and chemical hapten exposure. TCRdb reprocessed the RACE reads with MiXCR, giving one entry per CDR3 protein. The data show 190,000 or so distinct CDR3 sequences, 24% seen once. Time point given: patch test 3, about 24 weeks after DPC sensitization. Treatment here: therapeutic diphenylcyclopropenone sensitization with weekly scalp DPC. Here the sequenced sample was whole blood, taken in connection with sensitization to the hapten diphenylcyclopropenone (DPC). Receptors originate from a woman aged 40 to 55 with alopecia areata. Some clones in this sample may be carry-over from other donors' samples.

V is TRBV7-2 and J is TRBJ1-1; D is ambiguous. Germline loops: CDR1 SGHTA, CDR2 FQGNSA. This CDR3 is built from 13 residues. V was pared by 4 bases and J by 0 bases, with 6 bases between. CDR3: CASSYQMNTEAFF. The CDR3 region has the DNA TGTGCCAGCAGCTACCAAATGAACACTGAAGCTTTCTTT.

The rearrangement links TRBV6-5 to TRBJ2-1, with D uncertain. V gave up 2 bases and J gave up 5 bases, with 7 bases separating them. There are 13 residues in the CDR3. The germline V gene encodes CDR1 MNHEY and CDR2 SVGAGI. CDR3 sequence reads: CASSYHGNNEQFF. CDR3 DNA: TGTGCCAGCAGTTACCATGGCAACAATGAGCAGTTCTTC.

The CDR3 DNA follows: TGCAGTGCTAGAGATGGGACAGCTAATTCACCCCTCCACTTT. It translates to CSARDGTANSPLHF. V and J are TRBV20-1 and TRBJ1-6; TRBD1 agrees at 7 bases. V shed 0 bases, J shed 6 bases, and the junction held 2 bases outside the gene matches. The germline gives CDR1 DFQATT, CDR2 SNEGSKA (reference sequence). This CDR3 region has 14 residues.

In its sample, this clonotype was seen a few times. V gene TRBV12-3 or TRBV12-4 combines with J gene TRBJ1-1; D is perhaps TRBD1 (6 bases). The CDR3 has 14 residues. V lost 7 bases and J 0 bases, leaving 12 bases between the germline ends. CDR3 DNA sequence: TGTGCCAGCATCCCGACAGGCATGAACACTGAAGCTTTCTTT. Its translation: CASIPTGMNTEAFF.

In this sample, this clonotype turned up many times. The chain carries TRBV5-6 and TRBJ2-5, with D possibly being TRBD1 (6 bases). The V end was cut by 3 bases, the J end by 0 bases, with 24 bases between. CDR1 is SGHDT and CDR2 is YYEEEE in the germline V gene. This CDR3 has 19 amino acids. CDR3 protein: CASSSTARPGEFNQETQYF. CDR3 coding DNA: TGTGCCAGCAGCTCCACCGCCAGGCCAGGGGAATTCAACCAAGAGACCCAGTACTTC.

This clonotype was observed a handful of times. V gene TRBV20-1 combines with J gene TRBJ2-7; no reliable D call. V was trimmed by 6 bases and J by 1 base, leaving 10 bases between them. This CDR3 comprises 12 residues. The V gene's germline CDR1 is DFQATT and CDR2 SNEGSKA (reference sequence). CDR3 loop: CSAPSVSYEQYF. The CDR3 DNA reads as TGCAGTGCCCCCTCCGTTTCCTACGAGCAGTACTTC.

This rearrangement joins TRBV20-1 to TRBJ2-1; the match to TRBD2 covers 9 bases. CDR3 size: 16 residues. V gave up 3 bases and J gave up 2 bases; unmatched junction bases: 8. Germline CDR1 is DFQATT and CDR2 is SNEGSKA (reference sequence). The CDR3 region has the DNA TGCAGTGCTAGCGGCGGGAGGGCCGGGACCTACAATGAGCAGTTCTTC. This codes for CSASGGRAGTYNEQFF.

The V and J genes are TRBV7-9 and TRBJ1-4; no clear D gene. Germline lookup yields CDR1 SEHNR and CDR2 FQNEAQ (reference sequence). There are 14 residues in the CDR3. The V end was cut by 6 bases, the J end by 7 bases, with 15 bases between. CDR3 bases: TGTGCCAGCAGTCCAGCACCAGAAGGTGAAAAACTGTTTTTT. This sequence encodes CASSPAPEGEKLFF. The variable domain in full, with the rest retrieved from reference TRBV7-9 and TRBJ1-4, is DTGVSQNPRHKITKRGQNVTFRCDPISEHNRLYWYRQTLGQGPEFLTYFQNEAQLEKSRLLSDRFSAERPKGSFSTLEIQRTEQGDSAMYLCASSPAPEGEKLFFGSGTQLSVL.

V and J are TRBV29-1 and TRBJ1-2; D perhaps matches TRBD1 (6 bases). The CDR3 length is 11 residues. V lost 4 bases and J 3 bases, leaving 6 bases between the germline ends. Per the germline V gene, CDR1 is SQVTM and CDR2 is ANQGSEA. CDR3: CSVAGDYGYTF. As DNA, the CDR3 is TGCAGCGTTGCAGGGGACTATGGCTACACCTTC.

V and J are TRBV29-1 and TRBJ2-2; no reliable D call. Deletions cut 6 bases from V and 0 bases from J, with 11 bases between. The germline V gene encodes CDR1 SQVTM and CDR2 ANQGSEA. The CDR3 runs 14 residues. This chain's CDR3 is CSVGPDTNTGELFF. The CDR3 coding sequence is TGCAGCGTCGGGCCGGATACGAACACCGGGGAGCTGTTTTTT.

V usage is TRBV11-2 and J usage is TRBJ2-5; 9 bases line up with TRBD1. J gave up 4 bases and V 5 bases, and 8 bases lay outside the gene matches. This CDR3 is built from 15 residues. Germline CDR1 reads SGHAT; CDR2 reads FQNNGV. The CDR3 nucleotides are TGTGCCAGCAGCCCACAAAACAGGGGGCGAGAGACCCAGTACTTC. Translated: CASSPQNRGRETQYF.

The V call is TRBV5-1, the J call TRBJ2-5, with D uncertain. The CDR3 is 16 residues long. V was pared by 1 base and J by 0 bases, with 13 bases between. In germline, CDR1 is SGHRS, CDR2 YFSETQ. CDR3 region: CASSLMGRGYQETQYF. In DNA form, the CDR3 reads TGCGCCAGCAGCTTGATGGGAAGAGGATACCAAGAGACCCAGTACTTC.

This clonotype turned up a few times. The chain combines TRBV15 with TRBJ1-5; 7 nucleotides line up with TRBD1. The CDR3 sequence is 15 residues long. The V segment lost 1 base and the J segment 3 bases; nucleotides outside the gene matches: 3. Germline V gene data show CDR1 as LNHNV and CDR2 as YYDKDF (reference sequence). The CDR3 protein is CATSRGDSHNQPQHF. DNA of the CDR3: TGTGCCACCAGCAGAGGGGACAGCCACAATCAGCCCCAGCATTTT.

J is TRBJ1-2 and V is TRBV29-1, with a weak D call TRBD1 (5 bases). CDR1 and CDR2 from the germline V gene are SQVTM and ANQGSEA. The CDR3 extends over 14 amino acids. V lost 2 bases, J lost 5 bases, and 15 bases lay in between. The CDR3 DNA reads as TGCAGCGTTGAAACGACAGCTAGGGAGTATGGCTACACCTTC. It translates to CSVETTAREYGYTF. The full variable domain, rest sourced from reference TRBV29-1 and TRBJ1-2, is SAVISQKPSRDICQRGTSLTIQCQVDSQVTMMFWYRQQPGQSLTLIATANQGSEATYESGFVIDKFPISRPNLTFSTLTVSNMSPEDSSIYLCSVETTAREYGYTFGSGTRLTVV.

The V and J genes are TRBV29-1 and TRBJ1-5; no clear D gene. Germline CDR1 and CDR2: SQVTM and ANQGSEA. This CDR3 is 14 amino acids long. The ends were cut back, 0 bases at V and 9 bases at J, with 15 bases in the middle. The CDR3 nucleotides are TGCAGCGTTGAAGATCAATATCACGACGTGCCCCAGCATTTT. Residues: CSVEDQYHDVPQHF.

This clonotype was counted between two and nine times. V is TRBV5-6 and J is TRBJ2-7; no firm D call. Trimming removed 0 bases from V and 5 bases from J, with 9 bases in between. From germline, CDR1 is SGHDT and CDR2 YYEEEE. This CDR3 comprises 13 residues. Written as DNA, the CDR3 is TGTGCCAGCAGCTTGGTCTATTCCGACGAGCAGTACTTC. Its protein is CASSLVYSDEQYF.

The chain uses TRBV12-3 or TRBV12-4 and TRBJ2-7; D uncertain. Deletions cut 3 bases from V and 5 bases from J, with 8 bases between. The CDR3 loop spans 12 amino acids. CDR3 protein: CASSFNGDEQYF. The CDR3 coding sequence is TGTGCCAGCAGTTTTAATGGGGACGAGCAGTACTTC.

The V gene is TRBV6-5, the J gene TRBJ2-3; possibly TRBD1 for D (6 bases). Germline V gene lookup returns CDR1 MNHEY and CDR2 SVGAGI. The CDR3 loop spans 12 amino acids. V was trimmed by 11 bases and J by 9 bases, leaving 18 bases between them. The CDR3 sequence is CAGGAPGTTQYF. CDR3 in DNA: TGTGCCGGAGGCGCCCCAGGGACAACGCAGTATTTT.

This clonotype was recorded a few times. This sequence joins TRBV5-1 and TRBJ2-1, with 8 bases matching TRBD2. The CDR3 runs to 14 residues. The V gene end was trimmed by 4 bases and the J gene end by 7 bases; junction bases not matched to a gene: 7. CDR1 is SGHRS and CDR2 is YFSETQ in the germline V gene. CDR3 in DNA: TGCGCCAGCAGCCCCACCGCGGGGGGAAATGAGCAGTTCTTC. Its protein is CASSPTAGGNEQFF.

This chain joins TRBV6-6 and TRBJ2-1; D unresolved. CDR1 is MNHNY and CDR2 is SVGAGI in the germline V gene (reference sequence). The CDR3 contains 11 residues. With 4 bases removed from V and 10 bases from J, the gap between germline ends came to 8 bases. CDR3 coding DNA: TGTGCCAGCAGTTCTTTTTTAGAGCAGTTCTTC. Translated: CASSSFLEQFF.

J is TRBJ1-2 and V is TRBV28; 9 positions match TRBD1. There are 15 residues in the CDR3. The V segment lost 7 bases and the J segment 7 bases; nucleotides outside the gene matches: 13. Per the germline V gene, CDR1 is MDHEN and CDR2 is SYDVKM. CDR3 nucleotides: TGTGCCAGCACCGGGACAGGGAGGGGGGTTGGTGGCTACACCTTC. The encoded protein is CASTGTGRGVGGYTF.

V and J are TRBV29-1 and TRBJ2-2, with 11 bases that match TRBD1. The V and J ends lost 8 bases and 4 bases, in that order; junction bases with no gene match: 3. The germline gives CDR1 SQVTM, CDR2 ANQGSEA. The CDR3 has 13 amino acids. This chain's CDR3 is CSSGQGATGELFF. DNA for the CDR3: TGCAGCTCTGGACAGGGGGCCACCGGGGAGCTGTTTTTT.

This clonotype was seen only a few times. The CDR3 nucleotides read TGCGCTGTTTCGGGACAGGGGAACTATGGCTACACCTTC. It is translated as CAVSGQGNYGYTF. The chain links TRBV5-1 to TRBJ1-2, with TRBD1 matching 10 bases. The CDR3 has 13 residues. Looked up from germline, CDR1 is SGHRS and CDR2 is YFSETQ.

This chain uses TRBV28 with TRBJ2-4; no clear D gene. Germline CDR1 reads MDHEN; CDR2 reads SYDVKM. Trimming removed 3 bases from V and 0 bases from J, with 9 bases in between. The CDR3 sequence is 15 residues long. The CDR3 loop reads CASSFRSIAKNIQYF. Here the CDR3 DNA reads TGTGCCAGCAGTTTCAGGTCCATAGCCAAAAACATTCAGTACTTC.

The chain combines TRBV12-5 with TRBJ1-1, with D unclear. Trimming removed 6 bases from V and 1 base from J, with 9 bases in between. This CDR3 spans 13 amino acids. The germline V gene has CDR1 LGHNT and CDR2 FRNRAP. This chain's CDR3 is CASGPEPNTEAFF. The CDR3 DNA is TGTGCTAGTGGCCCCGAGCCGAACACTGAAGCTTTCTTT.

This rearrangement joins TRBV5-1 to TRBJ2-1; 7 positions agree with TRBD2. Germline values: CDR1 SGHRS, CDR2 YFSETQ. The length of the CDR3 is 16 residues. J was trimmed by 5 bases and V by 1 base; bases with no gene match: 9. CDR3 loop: CASSLHYGRNHNEQFF. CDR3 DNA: TGCGCCAGCAGCTTGCATTACGGGAGGAACCACAATGAGCAGTTCTTC.

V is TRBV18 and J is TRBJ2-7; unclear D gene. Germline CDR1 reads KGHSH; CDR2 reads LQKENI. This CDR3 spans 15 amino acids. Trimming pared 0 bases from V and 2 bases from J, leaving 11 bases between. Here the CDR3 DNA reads TGTGCCAGCTCACCACCGTCCAGAGGCCCCTACGAGCAGTACTTC. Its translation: CASSPPSRGPYEQYF.

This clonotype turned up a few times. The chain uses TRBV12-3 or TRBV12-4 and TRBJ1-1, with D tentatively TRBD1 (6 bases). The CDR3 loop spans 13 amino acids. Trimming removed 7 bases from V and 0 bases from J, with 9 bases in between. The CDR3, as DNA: TGTGCCAGCATACGGACAGTGAACACTGAAGCTTTCTTT. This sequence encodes CASIRTVNTEAFF.

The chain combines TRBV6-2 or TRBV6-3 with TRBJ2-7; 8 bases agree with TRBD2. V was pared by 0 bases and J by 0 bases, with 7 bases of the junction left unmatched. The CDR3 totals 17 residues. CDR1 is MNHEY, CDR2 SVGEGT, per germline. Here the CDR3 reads CASSYSSGRQDSYEQYF. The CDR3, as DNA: TGTGCCAGCAGTTACTCGAGCGGGAGACAGGACTCCTACGAGCAGTACTTC.

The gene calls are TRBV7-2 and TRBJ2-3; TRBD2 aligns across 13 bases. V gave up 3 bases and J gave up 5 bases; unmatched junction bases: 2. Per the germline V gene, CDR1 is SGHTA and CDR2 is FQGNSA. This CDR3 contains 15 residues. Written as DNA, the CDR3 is TGTGCCAGCAGCTTTCGGACTAGCGGGGGAGATACGCAGTATTTT. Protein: CASSFRTSGGDTQYF.